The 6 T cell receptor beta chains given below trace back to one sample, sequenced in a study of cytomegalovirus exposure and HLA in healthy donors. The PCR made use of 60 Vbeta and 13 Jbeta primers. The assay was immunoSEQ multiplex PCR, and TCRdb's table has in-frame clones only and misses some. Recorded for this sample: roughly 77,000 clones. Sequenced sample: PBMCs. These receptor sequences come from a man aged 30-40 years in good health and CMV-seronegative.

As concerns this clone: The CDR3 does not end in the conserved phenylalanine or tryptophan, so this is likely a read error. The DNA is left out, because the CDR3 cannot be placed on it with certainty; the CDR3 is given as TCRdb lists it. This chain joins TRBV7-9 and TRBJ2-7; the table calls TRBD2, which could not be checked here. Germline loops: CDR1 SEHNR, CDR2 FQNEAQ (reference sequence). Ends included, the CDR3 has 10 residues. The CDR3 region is CASSLTRRRL.

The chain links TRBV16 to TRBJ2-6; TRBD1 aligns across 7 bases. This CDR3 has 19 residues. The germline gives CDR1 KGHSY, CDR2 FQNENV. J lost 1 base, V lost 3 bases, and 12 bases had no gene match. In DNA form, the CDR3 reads TGTGCCAGCAGCCATAGGGGACAGCTTAATAGTTCTGGGGCCAACGTCCTGACTTTC. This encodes CASSHRGQLNSSGANVLTF.

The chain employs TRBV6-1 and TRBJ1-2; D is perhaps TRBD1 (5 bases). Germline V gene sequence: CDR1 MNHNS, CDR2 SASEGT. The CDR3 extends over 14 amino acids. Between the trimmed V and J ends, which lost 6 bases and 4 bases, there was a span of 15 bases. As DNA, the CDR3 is TGTGCCAGCAGAGCTCATCAGGGCCCCTATGGCTACACCTTC. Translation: CASRAHQGPYGYTF.

CDR3 amino acids: CASSPATGSGYGYTF. DNA of the CDR3: TGTGCCAGCAGCCCGGCGACAGGGTCTGGCTATGGCTACACCTTC. The genes are TRBV9 and TRBJ1-2, with 7 bases matching TRBD1. CDR3 size: 15 residues. V trimming: 4 bases; J trimming: 4 bases; junction bases outside the gene matches: 10. Germline loops: CDR1 SGDLS, CDR2 YYNGEE.

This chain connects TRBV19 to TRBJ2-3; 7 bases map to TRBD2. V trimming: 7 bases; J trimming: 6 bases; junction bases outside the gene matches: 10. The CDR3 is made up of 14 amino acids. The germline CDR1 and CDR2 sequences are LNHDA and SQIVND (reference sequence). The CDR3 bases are TGTGCCAGTACGGTAGCGGGTCCCACGGATACGCAGTATTTT. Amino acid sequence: CASTVAGPTDTQYF.

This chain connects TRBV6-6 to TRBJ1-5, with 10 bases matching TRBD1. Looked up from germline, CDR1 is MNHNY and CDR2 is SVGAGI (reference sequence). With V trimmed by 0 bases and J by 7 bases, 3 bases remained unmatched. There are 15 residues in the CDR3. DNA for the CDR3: TGTGCCAGCAGTTACTCGAGACAGGGGGCACAGCCCCAGCATTTT. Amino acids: CASSYSRQGAQPQHF.